The 6 T cell receptor beta chains below come from one sample, sequenced in a study of cytomegalovirus exposure and HLA in healthy donors (dated by TCRdb to the late 2010s). The library was obtained by the immunoSEQ multiplex PCR assay. For the multiplex PCR, a mixture combining 60 forward primers for TCR Vbeta segments and 13 reverse primers for TCR Jbeta segments was used. The immuneACCESS repertoire file appears here via TCRdb, limited to in-frame rearrangements. These files lack a portion of the clones; in checked studies, under half of the deficit traces to unresolved V genes, and the cause of the others is not known. The sample has tens of thousands of clones on record, more than 70% of them singletons. The top ten clonotypes cover under 8% of the sample. Sequenced: PBMCs. The origin of the receptors is a man aged 30 to 45 in good health and CMV-seropositive.

The rearrangement joins TRBV19 to TRBJ1-5, with unresolved D. The CDR3 is made up of 14 amino acids. V lost 3 bases and J 4 bases, leaving 10 bases between the germline ends. Germline CDR1 and CDR2: LNHDA and SQIVND (reference sequence). CDR3 nucleotides: TGTGCCAGTAGTATGCGAGAAGTTAATCAGCCCCAGCATTTT. Protein sequence: CASSMREVNQPQHF.

V and J are TRBV7-8 and TRBJ1-6, with no clear D. This CDR3 comprises 15 residues. The ends were cut back, 5 bases at V and 10 bases at J, with 18 bases in the middle. Germline assignment: CDR1 SGHVS and CDR2 FQNEAQ. CDR3 sequence: CASSRTRPMESPLHF. The CDR3 DNA reads TGTGCCAGCAGCCGAACTAGACCGATGGAATCACCCCTCCACTTT.

The chain employs TRBV5-6 and TRBJ2-5; possible D gene TRBD1, 6 bases. Gene TRBJ2-7 matches the end of the DNA better, so the J call may be wrong. The germline CDR1 and CDR2 sequences are SGHDT and YYEEEE. CDR3 length equals 14 residues. CDR3 DNA: TGTGCCAGCATTAGGGCAGGGGTAAATTACGAGCAGTACTTC. The encoded protein is CASIRAGVNYEQYF.

The rearrangement joins TRBV6-6 to TRBJ1-6; a possible D gene is TRBD1 (5 bases). CDR3 size: 15 residues. V was shortened by 6 bases and J by 6 bases, with 15 bases between the two germline ends. Germline values: CDR1 MNHNY, CDR2 SVGAGI (reference sequence). CDR3 protein: CASRSDSAANSPLHF. In DNA, the CDR3 is TGTGCCAGCAGATCAGACAGTGCCGCTAATTCACCCCTCCACTTT.

This clone was observed once. This chain links TRBV7-2 with TRBJ2-1; possibly TRBD1 for D (5 bases). Germline V lookup: CDR1 SGHTA, CDR2 FQGNSA. The CDR3 spans 14 residues. V gave up 4 bases and J gave up 4 bases, with 11 bases separating them. The CDR3 spells CASSSQGRYNEQFF. CDR3 DNA: TGTGCCAGCAGCTCCCAGGGCCGGTACAATGAGCAGTTCTTC.

This chain uses TRBV5-4 with TRBJ1-1; 7 positions agree with TRBD1. Per the germline V gene, CDR1 is SGHNT and CDR2 is YYREEE (reference sequence). This CDR3 spans 13 amino acids. V trimming: 2 bases; J trimming: 10 bases; junction bases outside the gene matches: 8. The CDR3 spells CASSLTGVGSAFF. The CDR3 nucleotides are TGTGCCAGCAGCTTAACAGGGGTAGGGTCAGCTTTCTTT.